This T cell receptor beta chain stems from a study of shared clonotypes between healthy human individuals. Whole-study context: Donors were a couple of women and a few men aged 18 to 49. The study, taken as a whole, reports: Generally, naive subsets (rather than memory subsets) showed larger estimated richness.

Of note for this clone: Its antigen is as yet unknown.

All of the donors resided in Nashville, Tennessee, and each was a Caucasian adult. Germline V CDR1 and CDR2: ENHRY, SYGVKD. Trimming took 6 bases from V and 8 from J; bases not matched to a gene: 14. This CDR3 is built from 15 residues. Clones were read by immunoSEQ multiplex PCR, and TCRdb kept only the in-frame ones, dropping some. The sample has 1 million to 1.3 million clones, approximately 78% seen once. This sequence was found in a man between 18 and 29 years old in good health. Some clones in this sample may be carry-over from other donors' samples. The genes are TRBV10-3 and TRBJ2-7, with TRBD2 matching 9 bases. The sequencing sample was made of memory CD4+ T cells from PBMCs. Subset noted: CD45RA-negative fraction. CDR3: CAIRRTSENPAQQYF. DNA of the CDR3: TGTGCCATCAGGAGGACTAGCGAGAACCCGGCCCAGCAGTACTTC.